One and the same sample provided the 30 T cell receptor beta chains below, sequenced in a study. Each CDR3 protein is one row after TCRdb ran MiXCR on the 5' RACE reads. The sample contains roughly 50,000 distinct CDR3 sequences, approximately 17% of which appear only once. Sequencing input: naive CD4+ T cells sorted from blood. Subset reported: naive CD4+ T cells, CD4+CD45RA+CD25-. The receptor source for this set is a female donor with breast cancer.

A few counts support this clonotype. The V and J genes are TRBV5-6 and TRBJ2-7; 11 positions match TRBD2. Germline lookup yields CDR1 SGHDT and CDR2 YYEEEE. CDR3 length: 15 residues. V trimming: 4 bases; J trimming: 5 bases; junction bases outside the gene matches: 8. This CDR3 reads CASSRLAGTNNEQYF. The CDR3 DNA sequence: TGTGCCAGCAGCCGACTAGCGGGAACTAACAACGAGCAGTACTTC.

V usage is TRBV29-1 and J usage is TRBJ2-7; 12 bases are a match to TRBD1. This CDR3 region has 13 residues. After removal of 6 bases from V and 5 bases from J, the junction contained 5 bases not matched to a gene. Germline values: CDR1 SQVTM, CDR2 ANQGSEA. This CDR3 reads CSVGQGATHEQYF. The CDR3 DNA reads TGCAGCGTGGGACAGGGGGCGACCCACGAGCAGTACTTC.

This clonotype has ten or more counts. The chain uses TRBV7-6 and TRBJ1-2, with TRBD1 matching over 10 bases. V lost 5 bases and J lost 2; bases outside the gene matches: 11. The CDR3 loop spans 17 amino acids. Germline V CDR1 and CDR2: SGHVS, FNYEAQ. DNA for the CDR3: TGTGCCAGCAGCCCCCGAGTACCGGGACAGGGGAACTATGGCTACACCTTC. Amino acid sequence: CASSPRVPGQGNYGYTF.

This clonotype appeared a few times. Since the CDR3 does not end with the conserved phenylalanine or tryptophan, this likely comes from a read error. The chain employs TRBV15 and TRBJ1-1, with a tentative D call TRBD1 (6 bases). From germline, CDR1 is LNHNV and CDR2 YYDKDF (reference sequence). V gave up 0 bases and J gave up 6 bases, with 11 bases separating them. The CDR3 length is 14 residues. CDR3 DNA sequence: TGTGCCACCAGCAGAGATACGGGACATTCTGAAGCTTTCTTA. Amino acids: CATSRDTGHSEAFL.

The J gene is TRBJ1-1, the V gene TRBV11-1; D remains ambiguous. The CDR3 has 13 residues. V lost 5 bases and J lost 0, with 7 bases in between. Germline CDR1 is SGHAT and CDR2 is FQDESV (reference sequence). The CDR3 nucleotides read TGTGCCAGCAGCAGGGATTTGAACACTGAAGCTTTCTTT. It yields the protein CASSRDLNTEAFF.

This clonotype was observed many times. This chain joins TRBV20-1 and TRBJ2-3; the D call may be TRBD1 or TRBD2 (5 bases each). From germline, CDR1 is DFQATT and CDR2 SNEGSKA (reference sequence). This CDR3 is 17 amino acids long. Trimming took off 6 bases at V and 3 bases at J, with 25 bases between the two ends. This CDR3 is CSAEEVGQTLWTDTQYF. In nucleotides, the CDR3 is TGCAGTGCGGAGGAGGTGGGGCAGACACTATGGACAGATACGCAGTATTTT.

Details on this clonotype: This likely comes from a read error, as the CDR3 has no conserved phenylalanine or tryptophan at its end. This CDR3 is CASSLLPSPETQYL. The CDR3 DNA reads TGCGCCAGCAGCTTGCTTCCATCCCCAGAGACGCAGTATTTG. The chain is built from TRBV5-1 and TRBJ2-3, with unresolved D. This CDR3 spans 14 amino acids. Per the germline V gene, CDR1 is SGHRS and CDR2 is YFSETQ.

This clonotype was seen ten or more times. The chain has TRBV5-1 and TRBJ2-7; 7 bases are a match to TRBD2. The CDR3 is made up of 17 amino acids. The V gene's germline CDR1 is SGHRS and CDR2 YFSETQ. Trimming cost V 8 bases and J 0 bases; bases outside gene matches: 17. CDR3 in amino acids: CARYNSRVGTNSYEQYF. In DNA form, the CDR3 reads TGCGCCAGATATAATTCCAGGGTCGGGACTAACTCCTACGAGCAGTACTTC. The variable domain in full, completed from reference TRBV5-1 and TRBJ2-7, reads KAGVTQTPRYLIKTRGQQVTLSCSPISGHRSVSWYQQTPGQGLQFLFEYFSETQRNKGNFPGRFSGRQFSNSRSEMNVSTLELGDSALYLCARYNSRVGTNSYEQYFGPGTRLTVT.

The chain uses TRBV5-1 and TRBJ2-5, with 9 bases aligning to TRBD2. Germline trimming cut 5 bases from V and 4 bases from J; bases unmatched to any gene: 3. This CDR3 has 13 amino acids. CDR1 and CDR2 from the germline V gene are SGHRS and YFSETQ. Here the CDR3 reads CASRPAGGETQYF. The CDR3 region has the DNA TGCGCCAGCAGACCAGCGGGAGGAGAGACCCAGTACTTC.

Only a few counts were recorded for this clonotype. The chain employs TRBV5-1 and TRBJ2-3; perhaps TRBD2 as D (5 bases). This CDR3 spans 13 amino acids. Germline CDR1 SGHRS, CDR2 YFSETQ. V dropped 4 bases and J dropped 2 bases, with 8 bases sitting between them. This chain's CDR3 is CASSKTITDTQYF. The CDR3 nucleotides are TGCGCCAGCAGCAAGACTATCACAGATACGCAGTATTTT. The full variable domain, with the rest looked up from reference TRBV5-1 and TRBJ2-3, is KAGVTQTPRYLIKTRGQQVTLSCSPISGHRSVSWYQQTPGQGLQFLFEYFSETQRNKGNFPGRFSGRQFSNSRSEMNVSTLELGDSALYLCASSKTITDTQYFGPGTRLTVL.

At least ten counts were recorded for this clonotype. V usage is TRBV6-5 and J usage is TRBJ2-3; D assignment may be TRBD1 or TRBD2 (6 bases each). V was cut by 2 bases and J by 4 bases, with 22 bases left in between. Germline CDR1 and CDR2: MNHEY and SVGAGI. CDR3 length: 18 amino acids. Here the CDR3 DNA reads TGTGCCAGCAGTTACAGTGGGCGCGGTTTGGGGGGCGCAGATACGCAGTATTTT. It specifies CASSYSGRGLGGADTQYF.

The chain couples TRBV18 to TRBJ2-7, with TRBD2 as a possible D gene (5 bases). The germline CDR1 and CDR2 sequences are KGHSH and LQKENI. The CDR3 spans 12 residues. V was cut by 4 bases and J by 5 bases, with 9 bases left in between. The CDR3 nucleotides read TGTGCCAGCTCACGGTACGGGGACGAGCAGTACTTC. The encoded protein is CASSRYGDEQYF.

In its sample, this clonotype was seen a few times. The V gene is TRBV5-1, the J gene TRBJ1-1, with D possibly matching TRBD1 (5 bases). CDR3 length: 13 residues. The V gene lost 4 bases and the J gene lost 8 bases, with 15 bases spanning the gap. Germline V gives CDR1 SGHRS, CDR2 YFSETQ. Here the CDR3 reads CASSQDPEGEAFF. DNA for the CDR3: TGCGCCAGCAGCCAGGACCCCGAGGGGGAAGCTTTCTTT. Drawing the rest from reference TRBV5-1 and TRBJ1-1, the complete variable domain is KAGVTQTPRYLIKTRGQQVTLSCSPISGHRSVSWYQQTPGQGLQFLFEYFSETQRNKGNFPGRFSGRQFSNSRSEMNVSTLELGDSALYLCASSQDPEGEAFFGQGTRLTVV.

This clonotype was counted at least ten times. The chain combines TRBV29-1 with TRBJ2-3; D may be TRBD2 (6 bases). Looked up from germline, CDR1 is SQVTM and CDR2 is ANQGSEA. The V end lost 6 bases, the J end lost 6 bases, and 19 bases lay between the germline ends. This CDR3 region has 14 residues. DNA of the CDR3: TGCAGCGTGAAACGGGGGTCGCCTTCGGATACGCAGTATTTT. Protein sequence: CSVKRGSPSDTQYF.

This chain's CDR3 is CASSVQGTDEKLFF. In DNA, the CDR3 is TGTGCCAGCAGCGTACAGGGGACTGATGAAAAACTGTTTTTT. The chain carries TRBV13 and TRBJ1-4; 7 bases line up with TRBD1. V lost 5 bases and J lost 6; bases outside the gene matches: 6. Germline CDR1 PRHDT, CDR2 FYEKMQ (reference sequence). There are 14 residues in the CDR3. Looking up the rest from reference TRBV13 and TRBJ1-4 gives the full variable domain: AAGVIQSPRHLIKEKRETATLKCYPIPRHDTVYWYQQGPGQDPQFLISFYEKMQSDKGSIPDRFSAQQFSDYHSELNMSSLELGDSALYFCASSVQGTDEKLFFGSGTQLSVL.

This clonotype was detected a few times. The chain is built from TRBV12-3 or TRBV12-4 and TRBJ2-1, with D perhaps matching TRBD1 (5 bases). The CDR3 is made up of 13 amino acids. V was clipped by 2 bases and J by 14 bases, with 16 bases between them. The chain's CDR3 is CASSLQGRASKFF. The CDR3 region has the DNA TGTGCCAGCAGTTTACAGGGTAGGGCGAGCAAGTTCTTC.

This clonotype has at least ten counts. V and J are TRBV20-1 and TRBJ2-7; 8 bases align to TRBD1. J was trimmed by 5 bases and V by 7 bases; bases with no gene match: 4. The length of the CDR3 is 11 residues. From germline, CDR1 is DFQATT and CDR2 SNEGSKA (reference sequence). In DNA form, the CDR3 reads TGCAGTGTAGACAGGGGCCACGAGCAGTACTTC. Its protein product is CSVDRGHEQYF.

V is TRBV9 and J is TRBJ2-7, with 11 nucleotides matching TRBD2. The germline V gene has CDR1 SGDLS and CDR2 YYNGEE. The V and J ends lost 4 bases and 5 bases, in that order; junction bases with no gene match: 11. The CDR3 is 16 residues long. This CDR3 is CASSPLQTSGKNEQYF. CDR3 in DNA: TGTGCCAGCAGCCCTTTACAGACTAGCGGGAAAAACGAGCAGTACTTC.

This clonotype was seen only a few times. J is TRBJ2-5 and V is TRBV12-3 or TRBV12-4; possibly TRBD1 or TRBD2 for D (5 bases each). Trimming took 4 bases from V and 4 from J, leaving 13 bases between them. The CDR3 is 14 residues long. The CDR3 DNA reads TGTGCCAGCAGTTCCAATCTTGGGGGAGAGACCCAGTACTTC. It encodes CASSSNLGGETQYF.

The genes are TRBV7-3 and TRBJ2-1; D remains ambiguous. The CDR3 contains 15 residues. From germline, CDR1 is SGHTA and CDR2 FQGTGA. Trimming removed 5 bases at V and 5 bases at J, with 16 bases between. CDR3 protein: CASSLLGSLNNEQFF. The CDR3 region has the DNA TGTGCCAGCAGCCTACTCGGCTCGCTGAACAATGAGCAGTTCTTC.

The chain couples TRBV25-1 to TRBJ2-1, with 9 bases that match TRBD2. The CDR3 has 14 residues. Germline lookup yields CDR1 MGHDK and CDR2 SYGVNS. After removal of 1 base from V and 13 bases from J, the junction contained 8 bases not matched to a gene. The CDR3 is CASSEFGVAGAQFF. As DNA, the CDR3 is TGTGCCAGCAGTGAATTCGGCGTAGCGGGGGCACAGTTCTTC.

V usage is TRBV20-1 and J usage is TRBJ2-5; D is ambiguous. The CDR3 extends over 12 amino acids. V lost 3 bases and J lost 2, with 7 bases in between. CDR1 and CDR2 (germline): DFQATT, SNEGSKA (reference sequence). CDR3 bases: TGCAGTGCTAGCCCAGCTCAAGAGACCCAGTACTTC. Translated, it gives CSASPAQETQYF.

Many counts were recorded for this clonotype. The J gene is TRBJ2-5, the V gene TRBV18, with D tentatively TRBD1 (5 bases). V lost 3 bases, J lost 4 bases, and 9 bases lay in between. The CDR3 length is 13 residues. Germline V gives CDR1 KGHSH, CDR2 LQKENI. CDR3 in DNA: TGTGCCAGCTCACCGGACATACGAGAGACCCAGTACTTC. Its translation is CASSPDIRETQYF.

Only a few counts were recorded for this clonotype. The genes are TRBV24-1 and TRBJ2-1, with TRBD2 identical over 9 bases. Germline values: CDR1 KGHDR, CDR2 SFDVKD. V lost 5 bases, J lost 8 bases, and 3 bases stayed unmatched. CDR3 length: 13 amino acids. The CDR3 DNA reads TGTGCCACCAGTGCTAGCGGGGTCTATGAGCAGTTCTTC. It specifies CATSASGVYEQFF.

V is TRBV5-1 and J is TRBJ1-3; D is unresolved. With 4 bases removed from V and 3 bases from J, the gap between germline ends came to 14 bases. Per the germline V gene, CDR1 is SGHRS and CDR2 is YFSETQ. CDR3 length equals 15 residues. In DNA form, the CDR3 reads TGCGCCAGCAGCCCCGGGGAAGTACTTGGAAACACCATATATTTT. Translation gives CASSPGEVLGNTIYF. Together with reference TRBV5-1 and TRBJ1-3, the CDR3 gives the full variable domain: KAGVTQTPRYLIKTRGQQVTLSCSPISGHRSVSWYQQTPGQGLQFLFEYFSETQRNKGNFPGRFSGRQFSNSRSEMNVSTLELGDSALYLCASSPGEVLGNTIYFGEGSWLTVV.

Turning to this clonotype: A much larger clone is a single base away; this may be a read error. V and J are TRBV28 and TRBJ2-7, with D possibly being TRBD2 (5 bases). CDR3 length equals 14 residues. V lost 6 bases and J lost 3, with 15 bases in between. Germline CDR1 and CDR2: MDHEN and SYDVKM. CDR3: CASRCTGFDYEQYF. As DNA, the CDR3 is TGTGCCAGCAGATGCACGGGGTTCGACTACGAGCAGTACTTC.

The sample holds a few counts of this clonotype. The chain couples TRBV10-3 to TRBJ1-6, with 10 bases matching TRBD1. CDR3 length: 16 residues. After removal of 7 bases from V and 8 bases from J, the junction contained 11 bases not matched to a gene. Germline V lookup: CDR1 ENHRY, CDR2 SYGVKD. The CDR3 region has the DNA TGTGCCATCAAGGGACAGGGGTTGAGTAGGGATTCACCCCTCCACTTT. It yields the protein CAIKGQGLSRDSPLHF.

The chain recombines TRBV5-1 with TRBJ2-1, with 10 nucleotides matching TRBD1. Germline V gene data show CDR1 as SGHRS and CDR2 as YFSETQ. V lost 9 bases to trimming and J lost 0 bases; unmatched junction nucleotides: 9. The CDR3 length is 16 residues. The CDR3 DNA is TGCGCCACCGGGACAGGGGCCCGGAGCTCCTACAATGAGCAGTTCTTC. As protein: CATGTGARSSYNEQFF.

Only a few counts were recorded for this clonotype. The CDR3 is CASSSQTGGPNTQYF. In DNA, the CDR3 is TGTGCCAGCAGCTCCCAAACAGGGGGGCCGAATACGCAGTATTTT. The chain couples TRBV7-3 to TRBJ2-3; 8 bases are shared with TRBD1. CDR3 length: 15 amino acids. Trimming removed 4 bases from V and 7 bases from J; junction bases left unmatched: 10. Germline values: CDR1 SGHTA, CDR2 FQGTGA.

The DNA for the CDR3 is TGCGCCAGCAGCCCAGGCCTCACCGGGCCAGATACGCAGTATTTT. It is translated as CASSPGLTGPDTQYF. The chain combines TRBV5-1 with TRBJ2-3; D remains unclear. V was cut by 4 bases and J by 4 bases, with 16 bases left in between. CDR1 SGHRS and CDR2 YFSETQ come from the germline V gene. The CDR3 length is 15 residues.